These 18 T cell receptor beta chains came from one sample sequenced in a study of CD8 T cells in ankylosing spondylitis. MiXCR was run by TCRdb on the 5' RACE reads, yielding one entry per CDR3 protein. Here the sample spans 150,000 to 200,000 distinct CDR3 sequences, 11% being singletons. The material sequenced was blood, either unsorted or a sorted T cell fraction (not recorded which). All receptors derive from a male donor with ankylosing spondylitis or in good health (not recorded which).

This clonotype was recorded at least ten times. The rearrangement links TRBV20-1 to TRBJ1-1; TRBD1 agrees at 9 bases. V lost 5 bases and J lost 10; bases outside the gene matches: 8. Germline V gives CDR1 DFQATT, CDR2 SNEGSKA (reference sequence). CDR3 length equals 12 residues. In DNA form, the CDR3 reads TGCAGTGCTGACCGGGACAGGGAGGGAGCTTTCTTT. This encodes CSADRDREGAFF.

The chain couples TRBV18 to TRBJ1-1; D unclear. CDR3 size: 12 residues. The V gene's germline CDR1 is KGHSH and CDR2 LQKENI. V was trimmed by 1 base and J by 11 bases, leaving 11 bases between them. CDR3 region: CASSPLELTAFF. CDR3 in DNA: TGTGCCAGCTCACCACTTGAGCTCACGGCTTTCTTT. Looking up the rest from reference TRBV18 and TRBJ1-1 gives the full variable domain: NAGVMQNPRHLVRRRGQEARLRCSPMKGHSHVYWYRQLPEEGLKFMVYLQKENIIDESGMPKERFSAEFPKEGPSILRIQQVVRGDSAAYFCASSPLELTAFFGQGTRLTVV.

Ten or more counts support this clonotype. The rearrangement links TRBV7-9 to TRBJ2-3, with D unclear. The CDR3 length is 12 residues. Germline V gives CDR1 SEHNR, CDR2 FQNEAQ (reference sequence). V lost 5 bases to trimming and J lost 10 bases, with 13 bases between them. The CDR3 spells CASSLPGSAQYF. The CDR3 nucleotides are TGTGCCAGCAGCCTACCCGGTTCTGCGCAGTATTTT.

There are a few counts of this clonotype. V usage is TRBV18 and J usage is TRBJ2-3; the match to TRBD2 covers 9 bases. V trimming: 1 base; J trimming: 2 bases; junction bases outside the gene matches: 1. The CDR3 runs to 15 residues. Per the germline V gene, CDR1 is KGHSH and CDR2 is LQKENI. The CDR3 reads CASSPLAGDTDTQYF. The CDR3 DNA reads as TGTGCCAGCTCACCACTAGCGGGGGACACAGATACGCAGTATTTT. The full variable domain, its missing parts supplied by reference TRBV18 and TRBJ2-3, is NAGVMQNPRHLVRRRGQEARLRCSPMKGHSHVYWYRQLPEEGLKFMVYLQKENIIDESGMPKERFSAEFPKEGPSILRIQQVVRGDSAAYFCASSPLAGDTDTQYFGPGTRLTVL.

The V gene is TRBV20-1, the J gene TRBJ2-1; 10 positions match TRBD2. This CDR3 contains 17 residues. Germline CDR1 reads DFQATT; CDR2 reads SNEGSKA (reference sequence). After removal of 0 bases from V and 4 bases from J, the junction contained 9 bases not matched to a gene. The CDR3 DNA follows: TGCAGTGCTAGAGATCGTTTGGTAGCGGGGGGTTACAATGAGCAGTTCTTC. This gives the protein CSARDRLVAGGYNEQFF.

At least ten counts were recorded for this clonotype. J is TRBJ2-3 and V is TRBV12-3 or TRBV12-4; 9 bases match TRBD2. CDR3 length equals 15 residues. With 6 bases clipped from V and 2 bases from J, the junction kept 6 bases outside the gene matches. CDR3 loop: CASSRSGGITDTQYF. CDR3 nucleotide sequence: TGTGCCAGCAGCCGAAGCGGGGGGATCACAGATACGCAGTATTTT.

This clonotype was seen more than once but under ten times. The rearrangement uses TRBV12-3 or TRBV12-4 and TRBJ1-5, with TRBD1 matching 11 bases. Trimming took 5 bases from V and 1 from J; bases not matched to a gene: 4. The CDR3 loop spans 16 amino acids. This CDR3 is CASSGQGALSNQPQHF. CDR3 nucleotides: TGTGCCAGCAGTGGACAGGGGGCTTTGAGCAATCAGCCCCAGCATTTT.

This clonotype appeared many times. This chain links TRBV5-1 with TRBJ2-5; possible D gene TRBD1, 5 bases. CDR1 and CDR2 from the germline V gene are SGHRS and YFSETQ. This CDR3 contains 14 residues. V gave up 3 bases and J gave up 1 base, with 10 bases separating them. The CDR3 bases are TGCGCCAGCAGCTCCACTGGGGCCCAAGAGACCCAGTACTTC. Translation: CASSSTGAQETQYF.

This clonotype was counted at least ten times. The rearrangement uses TRBV10-3 and TRBJ2-5; tentative D call: TRBD1 (6 bases). Germline assignment: CDR1 ENHRY and CDR2 SYGVKD. The CDR3 sequence is 15 residues long. Between the trimmed V and J ends, which lost 4 bases and 1 base, there was a span of 13 bases. The CDR3 reads CAISARQALQETQYF. CDR3 DNA sequence: TGTGCCATCAGTGCCAGACAGGCCCTCCAAGAGACCCAGTACTTC.

This clonotype was picked up many times. The rearrangement links TRBV10-3 to TRBJ2-2; TRBD2 matches at 11 bases. The CDR3 contains 16 residues. V dropped 8 bases and J dropped 2; count of bases not matched to a gene: 7. Germline V gene data show CDR1 as ENHRY and CDR2 as SYGVKD. The CDR3 DNA sequence: TGTGCCATCGGGACGGGACTAGCGGTAAACACCGGGGAGCTGTTTTTT. This codes for CAIGTGLAVNTGELFF.

This clonotype was recorded many times. The V gene is TRBV3-1, the J gene TRBJ2-2; D unclear. Trimming cost V 1 base and J 1 base, with 7 bases left between them. CDR1 and CDR2 from the germline V gene are LGHDT and YNNKEL (reference sequence). The CDR3 sequence is 15 residues long. The CDR3 region has the DNA TGTGCCAGCAGCCAAGCCGGGCTGAACACCGGGGAGCTGTTTTTT. Its protein product is CASSQAGLNTGELFF.

The chain carries TRBV5-1 and TRBJ2-1; D not resolved. Trimming stripped 0 bases from V and 6 bases from J, with 22 bases between. Germline V CDR1 and CDR2: SGHRS, YFSETQ. CDR3 length equals 18 residues. CDR3 DNA: TGCGCCAGCAGCTTGGTCGGAGTATATCAATCCCCCATCAATGAGCAGTTCTTC. Its protein product is CASSLVGVYQSPINEQFF.

This clonotype appeared many times. The gene calls are TRBV10-3 and TRBJ2-1; 7 bases map to TRBD2. In germline, CDR1 is ENHRY, CDR2 SYGVKD. J was trimmed by 2 bases and V by 6 bases; bases with no gene match: 4. The CDR3 loop spans 14 amino acids. CDR3: CAIRGGSPYNEQFF. CDR3 nucleotides: TGTGCCATCAGGGGAGGGTCTCCCTACAATGAGCAGTTCTTC.

This chain joins TRBV7-9 and TRBJ1-3; no clear D. From germline, CDR1 is SEHNR and CDR2 FQNEAQ (reference sequence). The germline V and J ends were trimmed by 5 bases and 2 bases, with 19 bases remaining between them. The CDR3 extends over 17 amino acids. The CDR3 loop is CASSTLRPVLPGNTIYF. The CDR3 region has the DNA TGTGCCAGCAGCACCCTCCGGCCGGTTTTGCCTGGAAACACCATATATTTT.

This clonotype has ten or more counts. The genes are TRBV3-1 and TRBJ1-1, with 7 bases that match TRBD1. Germline CDR1 is LGHDT and CDR2 is YNNKEL (reference sequence). Losses at the gene ends were 6 bases for V and 1 base for J; bases not matched to a gene: 5. This CDR3 region has 14 residues. As DNA, the CDR3 is TGTGCCAGCAGTAGGGACAGCTCGAACACTGAAGCTTTCTTT. Translation gives CASSRDSSNTEAFF.

This clonotype occurred many times. The chain is built from TRBV27 and TRBJ2-1; 12 bases are a match to TRBD1. Germline values: CDR1 MNHEY, CDR2 SMNVEV (reference sequence). V trimming: 3 bases; J trimming: 7 bases; junction bases outside the gene matches: 7. CDR3 length equals 16 residues. The CDR3 sequence is CASSLGGQGARNEQFF. The CDR3 DNA reads TGTGCCAGCAGTTTGGGGGGACAGGGGGCTAGAAATGAGCAGTTCTTC.

The V call is TRBV3-1, the J call TRBJ1-4; a possible D gene is TRBD1 (5 bases). CDR3 length: 15 amino acids. The V end was cut by 4 bases, the J end by 9 bases, with 18 bases between. Germline values: CDR1 LGHDT, CDR2 YNNKEL (reference sequence). This chain's CDR3 is CASSPSWGGDKKLFF. The DNA for the CDR3 is TGTGCCAGCAGCCCCAGTTGGGGGGGAGACAAAAAACTGTTTTTT.

This clonotype was seen repeatedly, ten times or more. The V gene is TRBV6-6, the J gene TRBJ2-3; no firm D call. This CDR3 spans 12 amino acids. V shed 5 bases and J shed 5 bases, with 8 bases lying between them. Germline loops: CDR1 MNHNY, CDR2 SVGAGI (reference sequence). This chain's CDR3 is CASSQRQDTQYF. The CDR3 nucleotides are TGTGCCAGCAGTCAAAGACAAGATACGCAGTATTTT.